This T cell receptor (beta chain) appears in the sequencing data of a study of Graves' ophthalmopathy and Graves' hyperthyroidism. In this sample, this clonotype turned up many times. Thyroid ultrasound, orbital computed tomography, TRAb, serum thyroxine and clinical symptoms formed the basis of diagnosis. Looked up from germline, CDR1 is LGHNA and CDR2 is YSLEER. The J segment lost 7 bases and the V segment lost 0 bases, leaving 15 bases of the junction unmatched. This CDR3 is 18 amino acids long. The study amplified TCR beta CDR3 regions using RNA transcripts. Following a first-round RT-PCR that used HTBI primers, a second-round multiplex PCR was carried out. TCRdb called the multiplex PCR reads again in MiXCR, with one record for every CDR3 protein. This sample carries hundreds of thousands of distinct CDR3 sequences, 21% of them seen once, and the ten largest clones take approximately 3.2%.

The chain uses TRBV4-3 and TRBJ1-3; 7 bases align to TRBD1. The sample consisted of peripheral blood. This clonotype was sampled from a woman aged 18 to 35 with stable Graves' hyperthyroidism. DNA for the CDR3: TGCGCCAGCAGCCAAGATTCCCCTAAGACAGGGTCGAGGAACACCATATATTTT. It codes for CASSQDSPKTGSRNTIYF.